This section outlines one T cell receptor beta chain sequence together with its context. The entry originates in a study of blood T cell repertoires in COVID-19. In the authors' workflow: Estimates of nucleated cell counts were drawn from the amplification of reference gene primers. Profiled with immunoSEQ multiplex PCR; TCRdb holds only in-frame clones, not every one. V and J calls and clone size are given by that table; D and trimming were obtained from the DNA. The table has around 250,000 clones, 80% to 90% seen once. Deletions cut 6 bases from V and 7 bases from J, with 15 bases between. Germline V CDR1 and CDR2: MDHEN, SYDVKM. This CDR3 is built from 14 residues.

The chain combines TRBV28 with TRBJ2-2; D possibly corresponds to TRBD2 (5 bases). The sample consisted of PBMCs or T cells enriched from blood (not recorded which). This receptor was obtained from a woman aged 50 to 60 who had recovered from COVID-19. CDR3 in DNA: TGTGCCAGCAGGACTGGTTACGGGGTCGGGGAGCTGTTTTTT. Amino acid sequence: CASRTGYGVGELFF.